The TCR beta chain described here comes from a study of cytomegalovirus exposure and HLA in healthy donors. Only a few counts were recorded for this clone. This PCR relied on a set of 60 Vbeta primers and 13 Jbeta primers. The table came from immunoSEQ multiplex PCR; TCRdb's copy has only in-frame clones and leaves some out. The table has 100,000 to 150,000 clones, 80% seen once; the top ten hold more than 1%. Germline V CDR1 and CDR2: MGHRA, YSYEKL. V was pared by 2 bases and J by 9 bases, with 8 bases between. The CDR3 has 12 amino acids. V gene TRBV4-1 combines with J gene TRBJ1-5; D ambiguous. Sequenced input: PBMCs. The origin of this receptor is a female donor in good health and CMV-seronegative. For the CDR3, the DNA is TGCGCCAGCAGCCAACCGTCGGGGCCCCAGCATTTT. Translating gives CASSQPSGPQHF.